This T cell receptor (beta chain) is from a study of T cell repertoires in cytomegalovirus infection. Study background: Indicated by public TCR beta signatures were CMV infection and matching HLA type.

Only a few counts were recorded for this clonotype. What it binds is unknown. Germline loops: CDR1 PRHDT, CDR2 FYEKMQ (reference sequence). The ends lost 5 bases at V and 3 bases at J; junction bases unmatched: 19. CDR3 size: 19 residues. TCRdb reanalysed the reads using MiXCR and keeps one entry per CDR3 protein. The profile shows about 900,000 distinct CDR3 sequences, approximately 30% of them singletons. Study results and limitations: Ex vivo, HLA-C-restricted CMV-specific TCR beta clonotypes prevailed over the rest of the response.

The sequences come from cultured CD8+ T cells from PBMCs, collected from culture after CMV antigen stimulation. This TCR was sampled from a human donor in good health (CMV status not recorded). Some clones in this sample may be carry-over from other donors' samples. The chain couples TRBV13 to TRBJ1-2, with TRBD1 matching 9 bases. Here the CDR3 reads CASSPTPANTGGGDYGYTF. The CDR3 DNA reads TGTGCCAGCAGCCCAACGCCGGCCAACACAGGGGGCGGTGACTATGGCTACACCTTC.